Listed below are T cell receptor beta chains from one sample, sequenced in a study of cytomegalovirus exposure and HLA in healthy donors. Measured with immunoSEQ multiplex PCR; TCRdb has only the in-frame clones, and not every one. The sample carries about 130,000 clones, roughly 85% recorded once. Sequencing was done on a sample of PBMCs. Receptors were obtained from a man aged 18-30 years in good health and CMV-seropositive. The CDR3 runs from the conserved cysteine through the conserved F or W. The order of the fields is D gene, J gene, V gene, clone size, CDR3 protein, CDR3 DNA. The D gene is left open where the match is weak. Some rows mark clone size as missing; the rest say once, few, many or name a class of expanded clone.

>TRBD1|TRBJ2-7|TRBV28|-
CASSFPTGTSYEQYF
TGTGCCAGCAGTTTCCCGACAGGGACGTCCTACGAGCAGTACTTC
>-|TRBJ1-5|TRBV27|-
CASSLSGSRQPQHF
TGTGCCAGCAGTTTATCGGGCAGCCGTCAGCCCCAGCATTTT
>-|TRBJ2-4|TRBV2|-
CASSEDRAKNIQYF
TGTGCCAGCAGTGAAGACAGAGCCAAAAACATTCAGTACTTC
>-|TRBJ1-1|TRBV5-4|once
CASSLKTAMNTEAFF
TGTGCCAGCAGCTTAAAGACAGCTATGAACACTGAAGCTTTCTTT
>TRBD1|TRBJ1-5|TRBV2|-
CASSGGGQGIGQPQHF
TGTGCCAGCAGTGGGGGAGGACAGGGAATTGGTCAGCCCCAGCATTTT
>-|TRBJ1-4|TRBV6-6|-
CASSYTRGNEKLFF
TGTGCCAGCAGTTACACCCGGGGAAATGAAAAACTGTTTTTT
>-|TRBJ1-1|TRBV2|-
CASSLDLEAFF
TGTGCCAGCAGCCTAGATCTTGAAGCTTTCTTT
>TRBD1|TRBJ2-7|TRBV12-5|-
CASGLGTGGGEQYF
TGTGCTAGTGGTCTCGGGACAGGGGGAGGGGAGCAGTACTTC
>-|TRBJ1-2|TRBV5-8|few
CASSLERGLYGYTF
TGTGCCAGCAGCTTGGAAAGGGGACTCTATGGCTACACCTTC
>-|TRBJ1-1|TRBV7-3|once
CASSSTGGPEAFF
TGTGCCAGCAGCTCTACGGGGGGTCCTGAAGCTTTCTTT
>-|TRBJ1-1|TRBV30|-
CAWSVYGAGDTEAFF
TGTGCCTGGAGTGTGTACGGGGCAGGGGACACTGAAGCTTTCTTT
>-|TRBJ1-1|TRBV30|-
CAWMAVEAFF
TGTGCCTGGATGGCGGTTGAAGCTTTCTTT
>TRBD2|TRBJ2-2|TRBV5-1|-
CASSLASGATGELFF
TGCGCCAGCAGCTTGGCCAGCGGGGCCACCGGGGAGCTGTTTTTT
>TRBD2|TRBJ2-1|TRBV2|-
CASNPGGGYNEQFF
TGTGCCAGCAACCCTGGCGGGGGGTACAATGAGCAGTTCTTC
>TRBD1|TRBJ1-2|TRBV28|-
CASNWRGQGKSNYGYTF
TGTGCCAGCAACTGGAGGGGACAGGGCAAATCGAACTATGGCTACACCTTC
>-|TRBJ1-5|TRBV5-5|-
CASSLSTGLNQPQHF
TGTGCCAGCAGCTTGTCTACAGGGTTAAATCAGCCCCAGCATTTT
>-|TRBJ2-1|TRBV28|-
CASSSTRASSSYNEQFF
TGTGCCAGCAGTTCCACGAGGGCATCTAGCTCCTACAATGAGCAGTTCTTC
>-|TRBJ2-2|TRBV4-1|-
CASSFEGETGELFF
TGCGCCAGCAGCTTTGAGGGGGAAACCGGGGAGCTGTTTTTT
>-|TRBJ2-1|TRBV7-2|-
CASSLRGGAYNEQFF
TGTGCCAGCAGCTTAAGAGGGGGGGCCTACAATGAGCAGTTCTTC
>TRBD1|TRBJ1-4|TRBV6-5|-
CASRPGQSNEKLFF
TGTGCCAGCAGACCGGGACAGTCTAATGAAAAACTGTTTTTT
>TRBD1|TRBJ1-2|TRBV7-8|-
CASSSTGNYGYTF
TGTGCCAGCAGCTCGACAGGGAACTATGGCTACACCTTC
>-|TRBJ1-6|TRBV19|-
CASKSTDNSPLHF
TGTGCCAGTAAGAGTACGGATAATTCACCCCTCCACTTT
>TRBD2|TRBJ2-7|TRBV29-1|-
CSASRAGGREQYF
TGCAGCGCCAGCCGAGCGGGGGGGCGCGAGCAGTACTTC
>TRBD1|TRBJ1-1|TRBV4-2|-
CASSQGTGDIEAFF
TGTGCCAGCAGCCAGGGGACAGGGGACATAGAAGCTTTCTTT
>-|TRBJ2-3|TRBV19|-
CASSRTLTTDTQYF
TGTGCCAGTAGCAGGACATTGACCACAGATACGCAGTATTTT
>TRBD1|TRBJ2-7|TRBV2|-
CASSHDRGHNEQYF
TGTGCCAGCAGCCACGACAGGGGGCACAACGAGCAGTACTTC